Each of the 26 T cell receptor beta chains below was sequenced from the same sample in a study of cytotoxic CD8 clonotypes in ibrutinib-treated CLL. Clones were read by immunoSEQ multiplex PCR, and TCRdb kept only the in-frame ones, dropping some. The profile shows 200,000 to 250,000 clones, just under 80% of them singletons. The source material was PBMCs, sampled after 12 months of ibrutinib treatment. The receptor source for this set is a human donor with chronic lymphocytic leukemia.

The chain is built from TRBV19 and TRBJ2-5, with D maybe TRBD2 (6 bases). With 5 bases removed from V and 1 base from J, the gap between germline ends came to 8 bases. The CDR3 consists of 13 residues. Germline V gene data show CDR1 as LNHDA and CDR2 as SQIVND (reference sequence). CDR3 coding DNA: TGTGCCAGTAGTCCCGGGGGCCAAGAGACCCAGTACTTC. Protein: CASSPGGQETQYF.

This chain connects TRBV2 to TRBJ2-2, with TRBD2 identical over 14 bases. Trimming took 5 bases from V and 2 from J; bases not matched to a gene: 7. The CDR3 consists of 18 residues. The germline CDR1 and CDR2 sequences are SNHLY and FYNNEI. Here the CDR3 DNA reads TGTGCCAGCAGTTGGGGACTAGCGGGAGAAACAAACACCGGGGAGCTGTTTTTT. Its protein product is CASSWGLAGETNTGELFF. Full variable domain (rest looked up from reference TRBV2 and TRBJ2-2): EPEVTQTPSHQVTQMGQEVILRCVPISNHLYFYWYRQILGQKVEFLVSFYNNEISEKSEIFDDQFSVERPDGSNFTLKIRSTKLEDSAMYFCASSWGLAGETNTGELFFGEGSRLTVL.

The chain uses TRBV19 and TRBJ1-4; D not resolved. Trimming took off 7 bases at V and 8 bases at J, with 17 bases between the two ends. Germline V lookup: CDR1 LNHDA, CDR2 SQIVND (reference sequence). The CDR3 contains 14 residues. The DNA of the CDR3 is TGTGCCAGTAACCCGGGGTCACGGGGAGAAAAACTGTTTTTT. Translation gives CASNPGSRGEKLFF.

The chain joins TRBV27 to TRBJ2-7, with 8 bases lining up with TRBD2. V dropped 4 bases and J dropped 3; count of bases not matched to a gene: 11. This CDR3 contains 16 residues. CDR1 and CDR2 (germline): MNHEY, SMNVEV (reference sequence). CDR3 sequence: CASSSLRLASSYEQYF. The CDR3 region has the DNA TGTGCCAGCAGTTCCCTCCGACTAGCGAGTAGCTACGAGCAGTACTTC.

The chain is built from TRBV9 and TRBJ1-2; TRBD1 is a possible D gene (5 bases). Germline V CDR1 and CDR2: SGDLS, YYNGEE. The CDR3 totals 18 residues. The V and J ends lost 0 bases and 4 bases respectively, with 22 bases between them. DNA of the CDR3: TGTGCCAGCAGCGTAGAGGGCGTTAGCGTGAGACAGTCCTATGGCTACACCTTC. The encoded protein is CASSVEGVSVRQSYGYTF.

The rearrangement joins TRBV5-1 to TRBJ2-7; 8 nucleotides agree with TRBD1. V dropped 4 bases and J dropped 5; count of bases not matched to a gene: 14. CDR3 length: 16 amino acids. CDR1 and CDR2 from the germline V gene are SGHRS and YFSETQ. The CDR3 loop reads CASSRRPPSTGDEQYF. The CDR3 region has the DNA TGCGCCAGCAGCAGAAGACCTCCTTCGACAGGGGACGAGCAGTACTTC.

CDR3 sequence reads: CSVLDSPYGYTF. For the CDR3, the DNA is TGCAGCGTTTTGGACTCCCCCTATGGCTACACCTTC. The chain combines TRBV29-1 with TRBJ1-2; D unclear. This CDR3 has 12 residues. The germline gives CDR1 SQVTM, CDR2 ANQGSEA. Trimming took off 5 bases at V and 4 bases at J, with 11 bases between the two ends.

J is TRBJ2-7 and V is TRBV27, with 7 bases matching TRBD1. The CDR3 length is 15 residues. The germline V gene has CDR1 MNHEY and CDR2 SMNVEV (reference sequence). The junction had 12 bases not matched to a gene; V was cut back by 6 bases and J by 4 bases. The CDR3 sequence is CASRPGTDPSYEQYF. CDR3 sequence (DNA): TGTGCCAGCAGGCCCGGGACAGATCCTTCATACGAGCAGTACTTC.

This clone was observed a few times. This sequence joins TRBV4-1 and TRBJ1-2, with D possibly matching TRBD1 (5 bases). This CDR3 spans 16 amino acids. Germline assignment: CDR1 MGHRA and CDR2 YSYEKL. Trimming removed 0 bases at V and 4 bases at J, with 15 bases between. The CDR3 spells CASSQDKGFSSYGYTF. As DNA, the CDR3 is TGCGCCAGCAGCCAAGATAAGGGGTTTTCGTCCTATGGCTACACCTTC.

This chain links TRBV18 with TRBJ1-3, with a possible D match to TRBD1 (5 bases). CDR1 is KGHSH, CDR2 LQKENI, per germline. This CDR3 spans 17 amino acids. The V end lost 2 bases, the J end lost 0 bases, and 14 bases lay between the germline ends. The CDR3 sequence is CASSPNRVGVSGNTIYF. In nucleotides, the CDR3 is TGTGCCAGCTCACCAAACCGGGTAGGGGTCTCTGGAAACACCATATATTTT.

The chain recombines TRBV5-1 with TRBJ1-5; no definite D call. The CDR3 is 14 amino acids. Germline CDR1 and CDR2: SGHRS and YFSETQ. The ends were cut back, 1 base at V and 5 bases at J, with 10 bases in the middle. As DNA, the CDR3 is TGCGCCAGCAGCTTGTTCGGGGAGGATCAGCCCCAGCATTTT. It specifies CASSLFGEDQPQHF.

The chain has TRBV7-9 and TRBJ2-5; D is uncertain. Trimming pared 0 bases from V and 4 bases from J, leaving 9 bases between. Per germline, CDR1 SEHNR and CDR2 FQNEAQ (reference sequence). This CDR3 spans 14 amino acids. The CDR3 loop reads CASSLAAYLETQYF. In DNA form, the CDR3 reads TGTGCCAGCAGCTTAGCGGCCTATCTAGAGACCCAGTACTTC.

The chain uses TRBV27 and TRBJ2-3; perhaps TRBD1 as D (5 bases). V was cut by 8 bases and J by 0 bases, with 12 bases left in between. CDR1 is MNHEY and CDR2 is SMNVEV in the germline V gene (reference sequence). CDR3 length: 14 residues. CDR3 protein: CASAGLASTDTQYF. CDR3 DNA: TGTGCCAGCGCAGGGCTTGCTAGCACAGATACGCAGTATTTT.

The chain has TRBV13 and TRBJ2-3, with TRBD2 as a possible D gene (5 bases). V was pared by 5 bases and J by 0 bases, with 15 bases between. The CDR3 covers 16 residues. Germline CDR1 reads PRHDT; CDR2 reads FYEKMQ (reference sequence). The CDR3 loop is CASSPYGETSTDTQYF. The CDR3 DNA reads TGTGCCAGCAGCCCCTATGGGGAGACTAGCACAGATACGCAGTATTTT.

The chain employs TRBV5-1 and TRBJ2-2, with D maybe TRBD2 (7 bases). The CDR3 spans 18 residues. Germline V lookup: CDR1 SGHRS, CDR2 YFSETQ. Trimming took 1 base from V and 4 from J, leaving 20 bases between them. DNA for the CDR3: TGCGCCAGCAGCTTGAATCTTCGGGGGGCCGCTAGCACCGGGGAGCTGTTTTTT. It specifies CASSLNLRGAASTGELFF.

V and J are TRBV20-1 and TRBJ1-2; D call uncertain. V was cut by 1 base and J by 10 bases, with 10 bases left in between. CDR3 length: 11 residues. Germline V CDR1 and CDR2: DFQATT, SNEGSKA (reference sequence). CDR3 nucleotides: TGCAGTGCTAGAGCCATCGGTGTCTACACCTTC. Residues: CSARAIGVYTF.

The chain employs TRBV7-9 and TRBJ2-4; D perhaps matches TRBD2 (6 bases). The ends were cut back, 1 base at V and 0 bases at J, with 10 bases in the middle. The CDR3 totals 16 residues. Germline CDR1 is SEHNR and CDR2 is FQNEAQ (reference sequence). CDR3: CASSLVLALAKNIQYF. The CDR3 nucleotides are TGTGCCAGCAGCTTAGTGCTAGCGCTAGCCAAAAACATTCAGTACTTC.

The CDR3 protein is CASSLWVAGDEETQYF. The CDR3 DNA reads TGTGCCAGCAGCTTATGGGTGGCAGGGGATGAGGAGACCCAGTACTTC. This chain uses TRBV11-2 with TRBJ2-5; tentative D call: TRBD1 (6 bases). Germline values: CDR1 SGHAT, CDR2 FQNNGV. Trimming took 2 bases from V and 5 from J, leaving 18 bases between them. The CDR3 extends over 16 amino acids.

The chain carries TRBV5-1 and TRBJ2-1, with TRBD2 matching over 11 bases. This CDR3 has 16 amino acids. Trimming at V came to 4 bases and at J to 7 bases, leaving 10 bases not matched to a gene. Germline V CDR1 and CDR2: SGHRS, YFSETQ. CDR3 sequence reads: CASSPRPSGGWNEQFF. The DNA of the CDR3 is TGCGCCAGCAGCCCCCGCCCTAGCGGGGGGTGGAATGAGCAGTTCTTC.

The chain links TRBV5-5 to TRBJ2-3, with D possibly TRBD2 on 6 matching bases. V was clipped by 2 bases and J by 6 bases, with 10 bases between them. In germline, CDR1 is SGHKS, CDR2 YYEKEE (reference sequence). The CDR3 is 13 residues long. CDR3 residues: CASSFNGGDTQYF. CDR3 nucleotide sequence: TGTGCCAGCAGCTTTAATGGGGGGGATACGCAGTATTTT. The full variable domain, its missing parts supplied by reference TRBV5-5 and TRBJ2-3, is DAGVTQSPTHLIKTRGQQVTLRCSPISGHKSVSWYQQVLGQGPQFIFQYYEKEERGRGNFPDRFSARQFPNYSSELNVNALLLGDSALYLCASSFNGGDTQYFGPGTRLTVL.

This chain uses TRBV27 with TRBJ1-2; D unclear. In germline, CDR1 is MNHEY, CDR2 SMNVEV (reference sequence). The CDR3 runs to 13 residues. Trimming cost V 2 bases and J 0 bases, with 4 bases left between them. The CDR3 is CASSLTANYGYTF. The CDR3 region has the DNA TGTGCCAGCAGTTTAACGGCTAACTATGGCTACACCTTC.

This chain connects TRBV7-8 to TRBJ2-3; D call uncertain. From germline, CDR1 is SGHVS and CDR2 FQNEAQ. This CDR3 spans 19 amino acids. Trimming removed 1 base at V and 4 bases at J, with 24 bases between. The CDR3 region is CASSLVSGLAWSRSDTQYF. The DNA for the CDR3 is TGTGCCAGCAGCTTAGTATCCGGTCTGGCCTGGAGCAGGTCAGATACGCAGTATTTT.

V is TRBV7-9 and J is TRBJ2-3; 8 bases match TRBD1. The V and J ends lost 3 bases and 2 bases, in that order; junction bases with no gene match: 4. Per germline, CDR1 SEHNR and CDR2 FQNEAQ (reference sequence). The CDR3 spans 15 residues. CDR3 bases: TGTGCCAGCAGCTTCGGACAGGGTTTCACAGATACGCAGTATTTT. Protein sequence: CASSFGQGFTDTQYF.

The CDR3 loop is CASSYRRPDTQYF. The CDR3 coding sequence is TGTGCCAGCAGCTACCGACGACCGGATACGCAGTATTTT. This chain joins TRBV7-2 and TRBJ2-3, with D unclear. Germline lookup yields CDR1 SGHTA and CDR2 FQGNSA. The CDR3 has 13 amino acids. The ends were cut back, 4 bases at V and 6 bases at J, with 11 bases in the middle. Full variable domain (rest looked up from reference TRBV7-2 and TRBJ2-3): GAGVSQSPSNKVTEKGKDVELRCDPISGHTALYWYRQSLGQGLEFLIYFQGNSAPDKSGLPSDRFSAERTGGSVSTLTIQRTQQEDSAVYLCASSYRRPDTQYFGPGTRLTVL.

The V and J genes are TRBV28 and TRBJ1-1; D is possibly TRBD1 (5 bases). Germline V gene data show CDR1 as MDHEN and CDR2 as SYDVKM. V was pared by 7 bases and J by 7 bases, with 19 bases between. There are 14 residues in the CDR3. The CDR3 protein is CASTIRVGAREAFF. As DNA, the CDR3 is TGTGCCAGCACCATTAGGGTAGGGGCGCGTGAAGCTTTCTTT.

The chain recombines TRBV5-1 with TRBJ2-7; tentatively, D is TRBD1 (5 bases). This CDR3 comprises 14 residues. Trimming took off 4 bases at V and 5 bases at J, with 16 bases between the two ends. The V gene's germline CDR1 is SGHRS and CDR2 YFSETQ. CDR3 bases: TGCGCCAGCAGCCAGGGAATACAAATCGACGAGCAGTACTTC. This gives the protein CASSQGIQIDEQYF.